The 4 T cell receptor beta chains below come from one sample, sequenced in a study of T cells in Graves' hyperthyroidism and ophthalmopathy. There were TCR beta CDR3 regions amplified from RNA transcripts. The TCR CDR3 first-round RT-PCR relied on the HTBI primer set. TCRdb ran MiXCR on the multiplex PCR reads and lists one entry per CDR3 protein. The sample includes around 370,000 distinct CDR3 sequences, approximately 17% of them seen just once. Sequenced sample: blood. The receptors were sampled from a man between 18 and 35 years old with Graves' ophthalmopathy.

This clonotype occurred many times. The J gene is TRBJ2-7, the V gene TRBV7-9; D is undetermined. V was clipped by 0 bases and J by 6 bases, with 6 bases between them. Germline V gives CDR1 SEHNR, CDR2 FQNEAQ (reference sequence). The CDR3 has 12 residues. In DNA, the CDR3 is TGTGCCAGCAGCTTAGCTGGCAGCGAGCAGTACTTC. Residues: CASSLAGSEQYF.

This clonotype was counted many times. This chain links TRBV12-3 or TRBV12-4 with TRBJ1-5, with TRBD1 matching over 8 bases. The CDR3 runs to 15 residues. V dropped 4 bases and J dropped 7; count of bases not matched to a gene: 9. CDR3 nucleotides: TGTGCCAGCAGTTCTTCCAGGGGGCCGTTCCAGCCCCAGCATTTT. This sequence encodes CASSSSRGPFQPQHF.

J is TRBJ1-4 and V is TRBV20-1, with TRBD1 identical over 7 bases. CDR1 is DFQATT, CDR2 SNEGSKA, per germline (reference sequence). The CDR3 contains 13 residues. V lost 3 bases to trimming and J lost 8 bases; unmatched junction nucleotides: 6. The CDR3 region is CSARPGGNEKLFF. The CDR3 bases are TGCAGTGCTAGGCCAGGGGGTAACGAAAAACTGTTTTTT.

The table lists this clonotype with a few counts. This chain connects TRBV6-1 to TRBJ1-2; maybe TRBD1 (5 bases). Per the germline V gene, CDR1 is MNHNS and CDR2 is SASEGT. Trimming pared 6 bases from V and 8 bases from J, leaving 22 bases between. This CDR3 is built from 15 residues. The CDR3 sequence is CASSLGNRDLGGYTF. Here the CDR3 DNA reads TGTGCCAGCAGCCTAGGGAATCGGGACCTCGGAGGCTACACCTTC.